The 28 T cell receptor beta chains reported below all come from one sample, sequenced in a study of Ad26.COV2.S vaccination and SARS-CoV-2 variants. The data were produced by immunoSEQ multiplex PCR, yet TCRdb's version contains in-frame clones alone and is incomplete. The data contain about 350,000 clones, 86% of them singletons. Treatment indicated: roughly 20 received Ad26.COV2.S at low or high dose, single or two shots; about five received placebo; per-sample allocation not given. Repertoires come from day 63 after the first vaccine or placebo injection. The specimen comprised peripheral blood, sampled in a trial of Ad26.COV2.S vaccine versus placebo. The receptors here all came from a person between 18 and 60 years old who received the Ad26.COV2.S COVID-19 vaccine or a placebo.

The chain links TRBV11-2 to TRBJ1-1; D remains unclear. Germline CDR1 and CDR2: SGHAT and FQNNGV. This CDR3 region has 13 residues. Trimming removed 6 bases from V and 3 bases from J, with 11 bases in between. CDR3: CASSPRHHTEAFF. CDR3 sequence (DNA): TGTGCCAGCAGTCCACGACACCACACTGAAGCTTTCTTT.

The chain couples TRBV7-3 to TRBJ2-1; 12 bases are shared with TRBD2. Trimming at V came to 7 bases and at J to 3 bases, leaving 4 bases not matched to a gene. The CDR3 runs 15 residues. Germline lookup yields CDR1 SGHTA and CDR2 FQGTGA. CDR3 coding DNA: TGTGCCAGCAAGCTAGCGGGAGGGGACTACAATGAGCAGTTCTTC. As protein: CASKLAGGDYNEQFF. The full variable domain, in which reference TRBV7-3 and TRBJ2-1 provide the parts outside the CDR3, is GAGVSQTPSNKVTEKGKYVELRCDPISGHTALYWYRQSLGQGPEFLIYFQGTGAADDSGLPNDRFFAVRPEGSVSTLKIQRTERGDSAVYLCASKLAGGDYNEQFFGPGTRLTVL.

In the case of this clone: At the DNA level, this CDR3 is encoded by other sequences in the same sample as well. V gene TRBV28 combines with J gene TRBJ2-7; D not certain. The V end was cut by 5 bases, the J end by 4 bases, with 3 bases between. Germline CDR1 is MDHEN and CDR2 is SYDVKM. This CDR3 is built from 10 residues. CDR3 loop: CASSRYEQYF. In DNA, the CDR3 is TGTGCCAGCAGTCGGTACGAGCAGTACTTC.

The chain uses TRBV7-9 and TRBJ2-1; D gene uncertain. Germline CDR1 SEHNR, CDR2 FQNEAQ (reference sequence). V lost 6 bases and J lost 8, with 20 bases in between. This CDR3 has 15 residues. The CDR3 loop is CASSLGRSSLDEQFF. CDR3 in DNA: TGTGCCAGCAGTTTGGGAAGATCGAGTCTCGATGAGCAGTTCTTC.

This CDR3 is CASSLGSGNTEAFF. The CDR3 DNA sequence: TGCGCCAGCAGCTTGGGTTCAGGGAACACTGAAGCTTTCTTT. V usage is TRBV5-1 and J usage is TRBJ1-1; D remains unclear. The germline V gene has CDR1 SGHRS and CDR2 YFSETQ. Trimming left V 0 bases short and J 1 base short, with 7 bases between. The CDR3 has 14 amino acids.

This CDR3 reads CASSLGQGANYGYTF. CDR3 DNA sequence: TGTGCCAGCAGCTTAGGCCAAGGGGCTAACTATGGCTACACCTTC. The V gene is TRBV5-5, the J gene TRBJ1-2; a possible D gene is TRBD1 (5 bases). V lost 2 bases and J lost 0, with 11 bases in between. Germline V gives CDR1 SGHKS, CDR2 YYEKEE (reference sequence). The CDR3 covers 15 residues.

This chain links TRBV7-9 with TRBJ2-7; TRBD1 might be the D (5 bases). Germline CDR1 SEHNR, CDR2 FQNEAQ (reference sequence). V was cut by 3 bases and J by 0 bases, with 12 bases left in between. CDR3 length: 15 amino acids. CDR3 DNA sequence: TGTGCCAGCAGCTTTGGGGCAGTGAGCTCCTACGAGCAGTACTTC. Protein sequence: CASSFGAVSSYEQYF.

The V and J genes are TRBV9 and TRBJ2-2, with D unresolved. V shed 2 bases and J shed 5 bases, with 7 bases lying between them. Germline V gene data show CDR1 as SGDLS and CDR2 as YYNGEE. The CDR3 is made up of 13 amino acids. The CDR3 region has the DNA TGTGCCAGCAGCGTGACACTTACCGGGGAGCTGTTTTTT. Its protein is CASSVTLTGELFF.

The chain uses TRBV27 and TRBJ2-5; possibly TRBD1 or TRBD2 for D (6 bases each). The CDR3 is 15 residues long. Trimming stripped 0 bases from V and 4 bases from J, with 12 bases between. Germline assignment: CDR1 MNHEY and CDR2 SMNVEV (reference sequence). CDR3 region: CASSLSRGLGETQYF. The DNA of the CDR3 is TGTGCCAGCAGTTTATCTCGGGGGCTAGGAGAGACCCAGTACTTC.

The CDR3 DNA reads as TGTGCCAGCACCGCCGTACAGGGCCTGAACACTGAAGCTTTCTTT. Protein sequence: CASTAVQGLNTEAFF. The chain has TRBV7-2 and TRBJ1-1, with D perhaps TRBD1 (6 bases). Germline V CDR1 and CDR2: SGHTA, FQGNSA. The CDR3 is made up of 15 amino acids. The V and J ends lost 7 bases and 0 bases respectively, with 15 bases between them.

V and J are TRBV19 and TRBJ2-7, with 10 bases lining up with TRBD1. Trimming cost V 4 bases and J 5 bases; bases outside gene matches: 8. The CDR3 sequence is 15 residues long. Germline values: CDR1 LNHDA, CDR2 SQIVND (reference sequence). CDR3: CASSTDRGRVDEQYF. The CDR3 coding sequence is TGTGCCAGTAGTACCGACAGGGGGCGCGTCGACGAGCAGTACTTC.

The chain recombines TRBV10-2 with TRBJ1-6; D perhaps matches TRBD1 (5 bases). Trimming shortened V by 5 bases and J by 8 bases, and 16 bases separated the two germline ends. Germline V gene sequence: CDR1 WSHSY, CDR2 SAAADI. The CDR3 is 15 residues long. The chain's CDR3 is CASSFSGTEDSPLHF. The CDR3 DNA sequence: TGCGCCAGCAGTTTTTCCGGGACGGAGGATTCACCCCTCCACTTT.

V and J are TRBV4-1 and TRBJ1-3; maybe TRBD1 (5 bases). V shed 4 bases and J shed 7 bases, with 11 bases lying between them. The CDR3 contains 13 residues. Germline loops: CDR1 MGHRA, CDR2 YSYEKL. CDR3 sequence reads: CASSPPGGNTIYF. The DNA of the CDR3 is TGCGCCAGCAGCCCACCTGGGGGGAACACCATATATTTT.

The chain couples TRBV24-1 to TRBJ2-1, with 8 bases fitting TRBD2. V trimming: 6 bases; J trimming: 3 bases; junction bases outside the gene matches: 6. The CDR3 spans 15 residues. Germline V lookup: CDR1 KGHDR, CDR2 SFDVKD. CDR3 residues: CATSPERGIYNEQFF. CDR3 DNA sequence: TGTGCCACCAGTCCAGAGCGGGGGATCTACAATGAGCAGTTCTTC.

The CDR3 is CASSRLNNEQFF. The CDR3, as DNA: TGTGCCAGTAGTCGCCTAAACAATGAGCAGTTCTTC. The chain links TRBV19 to TRBJ2-1; D unclear. Trimming took off 5 bases at V and 5 bases at J, with 7 bases between the two ends. The CDR3 sequence is 12 residues long. Germline CDR1 reads LNHDA; CDR2 reads SQIVND (reference sequence).

V gene TRBV19 combines with J gene TRBJ1-1; D is unclear. Germline V gene lookup returns CDR1 LNHDA and CDR2 SQIVND (reference sequence). The V end was cut by 6 bases, the J end by 4 bases, with 15 bases between. This CDR3 contains 14 residues. The CDR3 loop reads CASRIFEGSTEAFF. The CDR3 nucleotides read TGTGCCAGTAGGATTTTCGAGGGCAGCACTGAAGCTTTCTTT.

This clone has a handful of counts. V usage is TRBV7-2 and J usage is TRBJ1-5; perhaps TRBD1 as D (6 bases). Germline loops: CDR1 SGHTA, CDR2 FQGNSA. V lost 1 base to trimming and J lost 7 bases, with 11 bases between them. The CDR3 extends over 14 amino acids. DNA for the CDR3: TGTGCCAGCAGCTTAGGACAGGACGGACAGCCCCAGCATTTT. Translation gives CASSLGQDGQPQHF.

The chain joins TRBV6-2 or TRBV6-3 to TRBJ1-1; D is possibly TRBD1 (5 bases). CDR1 and CDR2 (germline): MNHEY, SVGEGT. CDR3 length: 12 residues. Trimming removed 6 bases at V and 11 bases at J, with 16 bases between. Here the CDR3 DNA reads TGTGCCAGCAGCTCGCTGGGGTCAGGGGCTTTCTTT. It codes for CASSSLGSGAFF.

The chain recombines TRBV4-2 with TRBJ2-1; perhaps TRBD2 as D (6 bases). Germline CDR1 reads LGHNA; CDR2 reads YNFKEQ. V was pared by 0 bases and J by 0 bases, with 12 bases between. This CDR3 is 17 amino acids long. The CDR3 sequence is CASSQEFGGVSYNEQFF. The CDR3 nucleotides are TGTGCCAGCAGCCAAGAGTTTGGCGGGGTCTCCTACAATGAGCAGTTCTTC.

The chain is built from TRBV7-9 and TRBJ1-1; no firm D call. The CDR3 runs 17 residues. Germline CDR1 and CDR2: SEHNR and FQNEAQ (reference sequence). V lost 4 bases to trimming and J lost 3 bases, with 21 bases between them. CDR3 DNA sequence: TGTGCCAGCAGCTCTCTATATAAGGCGCGGAGGGACACTGAAGCTTTCTTT. Translation gives CASSSLYKARRDTEAFF.

This rearrangement joins TRBV7-8 to TRBJ1-6, with 7 bases fitting TRBD1. J was trimmed by 9 bases and V by 1 base; bases with no gene match: 12. The length of the CDR3 is 17 residues. Germline assignment: CDR1 SGHVS and CDR2 FQNEAQ. The CDR3 spells CASSLEGRGRPGSPLHF. The CDR3 bases are TGTGCCAGCAGCTTAGAGGGGAGGGGGCGCCCCGGTTCACCCCTCCACTTT.

This clone occurred once. This chain connects TRBV28 to TRBJ1-1; D gene uncertain. Germline assignment: CDR1 MDHEN and CDR2 SYDVKM. With 6 bases removed from V and 0 bases from J, the gap between germline ends came to 11 bases. This CDR3 comprises 14 residues. The CDR3 here is CASRFEQMNTEAFF. The CDR3 DNA follows: TGTGCCAGCAGATTTGAGCAGATGAACACTGAAGCTTTCTTT.

This rearrangement joins TRBV7-3 to TRBJ2-5, with D maybe TRBD2 (6 bases). This CDR3 region has 15 residues. Germline V gives CDR1 SGHTA, CDR2 FQGTGA. The V end was cut by 2 bases, the J end by 5 bases, with 15 bases between. The DNA for the CDR3 is TGTGCCAGCAGCTTACACGGGGGTCCTTTGGAGACCCAGTACTTC. This encodes CASSLHGGPLETQYF.

The chain joins TRBV29-1 to TRBJ1-6; D is unclear. The CDR3 length is 13 residues. V lost 4 bases and J 7 bases, leaving 11 bases between the germline ends. Per germline, CDR1 SQVTM and CDR2 ANQGSEA. The CDR3 DNA follows: TGCAGCGTTGCTCAGAATGACAATTCACCCCTCCACTTT. Encoded protein: CSVAQNDNSPLHF.

This clone was recorded once. This rearrangement joins TRBV19 to TRBJ1-5; TRBD1 aligns across 9 bases. V lost 5 bases to trimming and J lost 6 bases; unmatched junction nucleotides: 8. Germline V gene data show CDR1 as LNHDA and CDR2 as SQIVND (reference sequence). CDR3 length: 15 amino acids. Here the CDR3 DNA reads TGTGCCAGTAGTGTAACAGGGGGCGGGAGTCAGCCCCAGCATTTT. Its translation is CASSVTGGGSQPQHF.

This clone was seen only once. The genes are TRBV6-4 and TRBJ2-1; 11 bases are a match to TRBD1. The germline V gene encodes CDR1 MRHNA and CDR2 SNTAGT. Trimming removed 3 bases from V and 5 bases from J; junction bases left unmatched: 3. The CDR3 is 15 amino acids. The CDR3 sequence: CASSEGTGGDNEQFF. The CDR3 region has the DNA TGTGCCAGCAGTGAGGGGACAGGGGGAGACAATGAGCAGTTCTTC.

Here the CDR3 DNA reads TGCGCCAGCAGTCAATGGGAGACTAGCGTATACTACAATGAGCAGTTCTTC. The encoded protein is CASSQWETSVYYNEQFF. The V call is TRBV23-1, the J call TRBJ2-1; 8 bases agree with TRBD2. TRBV23-1 is an open reading frame, and its role is uncertain. The CDR3 consists of 17 residues. Trimming at V came to 1 base and at J to 3 bases, leaving 8 bases not matched to a gene.

The rearrangement links TRBV11-2 to TRBJ2-1; D remains unclear. With 6 bases removed from V and 10 bases from J, the gap between germline ends came to 13 bases. This CDR3 is 12 amino acids long. CDR1 SGHAT and CDR2 FQNNGV come from the germline V gene. DNA of the CDR3: TGTGCCAGCAGTCCCCGACGGCTAGAGCAGTTCTTC. Translation gives CASSPRRLEQFF.